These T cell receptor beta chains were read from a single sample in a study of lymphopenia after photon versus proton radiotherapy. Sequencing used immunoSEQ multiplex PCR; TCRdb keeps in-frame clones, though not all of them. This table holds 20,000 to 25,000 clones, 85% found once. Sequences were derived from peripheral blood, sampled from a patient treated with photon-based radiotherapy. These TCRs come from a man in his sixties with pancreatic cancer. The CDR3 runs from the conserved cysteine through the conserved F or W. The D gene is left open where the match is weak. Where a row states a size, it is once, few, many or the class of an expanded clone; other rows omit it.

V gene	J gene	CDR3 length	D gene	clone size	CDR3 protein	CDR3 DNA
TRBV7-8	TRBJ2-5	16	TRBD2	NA	CASSRTSGGAPETQYF	TGTGCCAGCAGCCGGACTAGCGGGGGGGCCCCGGAGACCCAGTACTTC
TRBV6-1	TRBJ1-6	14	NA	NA	CASSDRGYNSPLHF	TGTGCCAGCAGTGACAGGGGATACAATTCACCCCTCCACTTT
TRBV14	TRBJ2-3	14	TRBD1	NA	CASSLQGSTDTQYF	TGTGCCAGCAGCCTACAGGGGTCCACAGATACGCAGTATTTT
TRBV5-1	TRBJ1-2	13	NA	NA	CASSRDPNYGYTF	TGCGCCAGCAGCCGCGACCCAAACTATGGCTACACCTTC
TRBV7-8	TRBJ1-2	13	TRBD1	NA	CASSLRTGDGYTF	TGTGCCAGCAGCTTAAGGACAGGGGACGGCTACACCTTC
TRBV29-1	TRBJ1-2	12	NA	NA	CSVEIGLYGYTF	TGCAGCGTTGAAATTGGCCTGTATGGCTACACCTTC
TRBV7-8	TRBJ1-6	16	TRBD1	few	CASSPTGGAINSPLHF	TGTGCCAGCAGCCCTACAGGGGGCGCGATAAATTCACCCCTCCACTTT
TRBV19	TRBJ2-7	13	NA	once	CAGDWTATYEQYF	TGTGCCGGGGACTGGACAGCAACCTACGAGCAGTACTTC
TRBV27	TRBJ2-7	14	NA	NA	CASRLMLGSYEQYF	TGTGCCAGCAGGCTGATGTTAGGCTCCTACGAGCAGTACTTC
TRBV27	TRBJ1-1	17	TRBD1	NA	CASSLWGTGDMNTEAFF	TGTGCCAGCAGTTTATGGGGGACAGGGGATATGAACACTGAAGCTTTCTTT
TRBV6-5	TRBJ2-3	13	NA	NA	CASSYYSTDTQYF	TGTGCCAGCAGTTACTACAGCACAGATACGCAGTATTTT
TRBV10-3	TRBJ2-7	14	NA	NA	CAISVSGWLYEQYF	TGTGCCATCAGTGTGAGCGGGTGGCTCTACGAGCAGTACTTC
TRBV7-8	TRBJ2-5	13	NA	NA	CASSFGQLETQYF	TGTGCCAGCAGCTTCGGACAGTTGGAGACCCAGTACTTC
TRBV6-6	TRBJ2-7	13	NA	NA	CASLAGSSYEQYF	TGTGCCAGCTTGGCAGGGAGCTCCTACGAGCAGTACTTC
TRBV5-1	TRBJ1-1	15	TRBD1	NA	CASSLSGQGNTEAFF	TGCGCCAGCAGCTTGAGCGGACAGGGGAACACTGAAGCTTTCTTT
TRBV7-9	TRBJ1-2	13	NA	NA	CASSLDSNYGYTF	TGTGCCAGCAGCTTAGACTCCAACTATGGCTACACCTTC
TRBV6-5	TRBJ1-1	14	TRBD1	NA	CASRKGQGYTEAFF	TGTGCCAGCAGAAAGGGACAGGGGTACACTGAAGCTTTCTTT
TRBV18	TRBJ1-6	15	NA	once	CASSGGPPINSPLHF	TGTGCCAGCTCAGGCGGACCACCGATAAATTCACCCCTCCACTTT
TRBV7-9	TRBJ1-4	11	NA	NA	CASSLREKLFF	TGTGCCAGCAGCTTGCGTGAAAAACTGTTTTTT
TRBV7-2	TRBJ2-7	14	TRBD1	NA	CASSYQTGSGEQYF	TGTGCCAGTAGCTATCAGACAGGGTCGGGCGAGCAGTACTTC
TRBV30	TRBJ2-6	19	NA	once	CAWSVQYRKYRSGANVLTF	TGTGCCTGGAGTGTACAATACAGGAAGTACCGGTCTGGGGCCAACGTCCTGACTTTC
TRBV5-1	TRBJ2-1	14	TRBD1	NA	CASSAEGQGDEQFF	TGCGCCAGCAGTGCGGAGGGACAGGGCGATGAGCAGTTCTTC
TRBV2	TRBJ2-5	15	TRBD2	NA	CASKGLAGKQETQYF	TGTGCCAGCAAGGGACTAGCGGGGAAACAAGAGACCCAGTACTTC
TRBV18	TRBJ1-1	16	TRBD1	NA	CASSSAGQGAGTEAFF	TGTGCCAGCTCATCTGCGGGACAGGGGGCCGGTACTGAAGCTTTCTTT
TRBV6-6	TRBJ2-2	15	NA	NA	CASSYSGGGTGELFF	TGTGCCAGCAGTTACTCCGGGGGCGGTACCGGGGAGCTGTTTTTT
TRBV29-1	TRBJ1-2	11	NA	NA	CSVDQNYGYTF	TGCAGCGTTGACCAGAACTATGGCTACACCTTC
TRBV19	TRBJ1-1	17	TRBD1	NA	CASTPGTGGSKNTEAFF	TGTGCCAGTACCCCCGGGACAGGGGGCAGTAAGAACACTGAAGCTTTCTTT
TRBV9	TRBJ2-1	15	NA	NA	CASSAGHLVGDEQFF	TGTGCCAGCAGCGCGGGACATCTAGTTGGCGATGAGCAGTTCTTC
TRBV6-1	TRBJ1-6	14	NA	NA	CASSEGLYNSPLHF	TGTGCCAGCAGTGAGGGTCTTTATAATTCACCCCTCCACTTT
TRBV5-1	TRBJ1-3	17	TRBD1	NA	CASSLGRPGGSGNTIYF	TGCGCCAGCAGCTTGGGTCGCCCAGGGGGAAGTGGAAACACCATATATTTT